This T cell receptor beta chain was captured in a study of cytomegalovirus exposure and HLA in healthy donors. Study in general: Per a later analysis, the roughly 690 first-cohort and more than 100 validation repertoires shared one platform. Whole-study findings and limits: Generally TCR sequences proved uncommon, though certain public TCRs appeared in numerous donors. The study recorded some 160 TCR beta chains that were cytomegalovirus-associated. Later, an analysis found that TCR clusters from the first cohort tended to co-occur in the roughly 110 validation repertoires.

Only in-frame clones appear in the TCRdb table, and some are missing; sequencing was by immunoSEQ multiplex PCR. Among 110,000 to 150,000 clones listed, approximately 94% were seen once. On this clone: Its antigen is unidentified.

Material for sequencing was PBMCs. The receptor comes from a man between 18 and 35 years old in good health and CMV-seropositive.

The CDR3 sequence is CASSLRQSSYNEQFF. CDR3 DNA sequence: TGTGCCAGCAGTTTACGACAGAGCTCCTACAATGAGCAGTTCTTC. The J gene is TRBJ2-1, the V gene TRBV27; possibly TRBD1 for D (5 bases). The germline CDR1 and CDR2 sequences are MNHEY and SMNVEV (reference sequence). This CDR3 spans 15 amino acids. Trimming pared 2 bases from V and 0 bases from J, leaving 8 bases between.